This T cell receptor (beta chain) was retrieved from a study of early T cells in non-severe SARS-CoV-2 infection. About the research overall: Unsorted whole blood bulk RNA was sequenced, with unpaired chains. Overall study findings and caveats: VDJdb matching skewed toward anti-spike CD8 responses, missing private and CD4 specificities.

Via MiXCR, TCRdb re-called the 5' RACE reads, giving one row per CDR3 protein. The repertoire consists of some 77,000 distinct CDR3 sequences, with about 16% occurring once and the leading ten covering roughly 2.7%. CDR1 MDHEN and CDR2 SYDVKM come from the germline V gene. V lost 3 bases to trimming and J lost 3 bases, with 8 bases between them. The CDR3 runs 13 residues. This clonotype was counted between two and nine times. Its antigen is unknown. This TCR came from an adult who was a healthcare worker with PCR-confirmed SARS-CoV-2 infection or an uninfected control (not recorded which). The chain employs TRBV28 and TRBJ2-5; a weak D match, TRBD2 (5 bases). Sequenced input: whole blood. CDR3 DNA: TGTGCCAGCAGTTTGGGGAGAAAAGAGACCCAGTACTTC. Protein sequence: CASSLGRKETQYF.